What follows is one TCR beta chain and its context. The antigen remains unidentified. The sample belongs to a study of T cell responses to AZD1222 COVID-19 vaccine. The CDR3 contains 14 residues. V was cut by 3 bases and J by 5 bases, with 16 bases left in between. Germline V gene data show CDR1 as DFQATT and CDR2 as SNEGSKA (reference sequence). The study's findings and limits: Only a handful of AZD1222 recipients, roughly 6 in all, had baseline seropositivity. Samples come after the peak T cell response, not at day 14. Most donors were white British, females outnumbered males, and clonal diversity was possibly underestimated.

Method: immunoSEQ multiplex PCR; TCRdb's copy keeps in-frame clones and lacks some. The sample carries 150,000 to 200,000 clones, roughly 94% recorded once. Specimen: peripheral blood, collected on day 0 of AZD1222 vaccination. The sequence derives from an adult in good health. The V and J genes are TRBV20-1 and TRBJ2-5; D tentatively reads TRBD1 or TRBD2 (6 bases each). The CDR3 sequence is CSASIGGRLETQYF. CDR3 nucleotides: TGCAGTGCTAGTATAGGGGGGAGGCTTGAGACCCAGTACTTC.